This T cell receptor (beta chain) came from a study of spatial heterogeneity in lung cancer. Time point described: sample taken at primary tumor resection. No cells were sorted before sequencing. The whole RNA sequenced was extracted from tumor, nontumor lung or frozen PBMC. Samples came from roughly 75 TRACERx patients with untreated early-stage lung cancer. V lost 1 base and J 0 bases, leaving 11 bases between the germline ends. The germline gives CDR1 SGHDT, CDR2 YYEEEE. The CDR3 is 16 residues long. TCRdb passed the 5' RACE reads through MiXCR, listing each CDR3 protein once. The sample has roughly 3,500 distinct CDR3 sequences; 7% to 10% are singletons.

The rearrangement links TRBV5-6 to TRBJ2-4; the D is unclear. The source material was PBMCs, sampled at surgery. This TCR was sampled from a female donor with early-stage non-small cell lung cancer. CDR3 bases: TGTGCCAGCAGCTTGCTTGGAGATCTAGCCAAAAACATTCAGTACTTC. This codes for CASSLLGDLAKNIQYF.